Below are 8 T cell receptor beta chains sequenced from a single sample in a study of Graves' ophthalmopathy and Graves' hyperthyroidism. Investigators amplified TCR beta CDR3 regions from RNA transcripts. The workflow started with a first-round RT-PCR run with HTBI primers and then moved on to a second-round multiplex PCR. TCRdb re-called the multiplex PCR reads through MiXCR, storing one row per CDR3 protein. Of 230,000 or so distinct CDR3 sequences in the sample, approximately 42% were seen once. Sequencing used peripheral blood. Source of these receptors: an adult man with Graves' ophthalmopathy.

This clonotype occurred once. The genes are TRBV20-1 and TRBJ2-1; perhaps D is TRBD1 or TRBD2 (6 bases each). Germline V CDR1 and CDR2: DFQATT, SNEGSKA (reference sequence). V was clipped by 0 bases and J by 0 bases, with 12 bases between them. CDR3 length equals 16 residues. The CDR3 region has the DNA TGCAGTGCTAGAGATCTAGGGGGGAGCTCCTACAATGAGCAGTTCTTC. Translating it yields CSARDLGGSSYNEQFF.

The V and J genes are TRBV2 and TRBJ2-5, with 9 bases that match TRBD2. This CDR3 contains 16 residues. Germline CDR1 and CDR2: SNHLY and FYNNEI. J lost 1 base, V lost 5 bases, and 8 bases had no gene match. The CDR3 is CASSYWLAGRQETQYF. The CDR3 nucleotides are TGTGCCAGCAGTTACTGGCTAGCGGGGCGCCAAGAGACCCAGTACTTC.

V usage is TRBV29-1 and J usage is TRBJ2-5; 10 nucleotides agree with TRBD1. CDR3 length: 15 amino acids. Germline V lookup: CDR1 SQVTM, CDR2 ANQGSEA. Written as DNA, the CDR3 is TGCAGAGAACGTGTCTGGGACAGGGGTCAAGAGACCCAGTACTTC. This encodes CRERVWDRGQETQYF.

This chain uses TRBV20-1 with TRBJ1-5; unclear D gene. The CDR3 sequence is 17 residues long. Germline V gene data show CDR1 as DFQATT and CDR2 as SNEGSKA (reference sequence). The germline V and J ends were trimmed by 1 base and 6 bases, with 22 bases remaining between them. The CDR3 loop reads CSARAPGGYASGQPQHF. The DNA for the CDR3 is TGCAGTGCTAGAGCCCCGGGTGGGTATGCAAGCGGTCAGCCCCAGCATTTT.

The gene calls are TRBV10-2 and TRBJ2-5; 7 positions agree with TRBD2. With 5 bases clipped from V and 4 bases from J, the junction kept 1 base outside the gene matches. This CDR3 contains 12 residues. The germline V gene has CDR1 WSHSY and CDR2 SAAADI. The CDR3 region is CASSLAGETQYF. The CDR3 nucleotides read TGCGCCAGCAGTTTAGCGGGAGAGACCCAGTACTTC.

The table lists this clonotype with a count of one. A much larger clone lies a single base off, so this may be a read error. This chain uses TRBV29-1 with TRBJ1-1; D unresolved. The CDR3 consists of 11 residues. Germline CDR1 is SQVTM and CDR2 is ANQGSEA. Trimming shortened V by 4 bases and J by 4 bases, and 7 bases separated the two germline ends. CDR3 sequence: CSVVAGTEAFF. In DNA form, the CDR3 reads TGCAGCGTTGTGGCTGGCACTGAAGCTTTCTTT.

Only a few counts were recorded for this clonotype. The rearrangement joins TRBV20-1 to TRBJ1-1; TRBD1 matches at 8 bases. This CDR3 spans 15 amino acids. From germline, CDR1 is DFQATT and CDR2 SNEGSKA (reference sequence). J lost 4 bases, V lost 0 bases, and 7 bases had no gene match. The CDR3 nucleotides are TGCAGTGCTAGAGATGCAGGGGGCGCGTCCACTGAAGCTTTCTTT. Translation: CSARDAGGASTEAFF.

This clonotype was observed once. V gene TRBV12-3 or TRBV12-4 combines with J gene TRBJ2-2, with D perhaps given as TRBD1 or TRBD2 (5 bases each). V lost 7 bases, J lost 1 base, and 16 bases lay in between. The CDR3 consists of 16 residues. CDR3 sequence reads: CASKSRGAENTGELFF. For the CDR3, the DNA is TGTGCCAGCAAATCCCGAGGGGCGGAGAACACCGGGGAGCTGTTTTTT.